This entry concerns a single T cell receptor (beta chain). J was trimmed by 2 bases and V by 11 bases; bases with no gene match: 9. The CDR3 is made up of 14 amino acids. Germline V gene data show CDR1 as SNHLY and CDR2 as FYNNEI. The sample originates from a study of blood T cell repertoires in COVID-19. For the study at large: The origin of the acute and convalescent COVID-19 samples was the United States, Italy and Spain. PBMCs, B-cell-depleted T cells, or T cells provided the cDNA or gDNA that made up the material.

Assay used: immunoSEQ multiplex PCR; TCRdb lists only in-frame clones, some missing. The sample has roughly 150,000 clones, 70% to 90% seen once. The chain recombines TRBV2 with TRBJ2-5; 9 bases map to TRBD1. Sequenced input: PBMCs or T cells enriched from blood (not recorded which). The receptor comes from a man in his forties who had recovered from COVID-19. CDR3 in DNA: TGTGCCTTCACAGGGGGCCAATTTCAAGAGACCCAGTACTTC. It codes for CAFTGGQFQETQYF. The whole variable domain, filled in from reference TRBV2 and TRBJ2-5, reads EPEVTQTPSHQVTQMGQEVILRCVPISNHLYFYWYRQILGQKVEFLVSFYNNEISEKSEIFDDQFSVERPDGSNFTLKIRSTKLEDSAMYFCAFTGGQFQETQYFGPGTRLLVL.